This is a list of T cell receptor beta chains from one sample in a study of OX40 agonist ivuxolimab in advanced cancers. This table comes from immunoSEQ multiplex PCR, and its TCRdb copy is limited to in-frame clones, with some not included. Of tens of thousands of clones listed, around 93% are singletons. The sample was CD4+ or CD8+ T cells sorted from blood, taken in a trial of the OX40 agonist ivuxolimab. The receptor source for this set is an adult with an advanced solid tumor such as melanoma, head and neck, liver or kidney cancer. Both conserved end residues are part of each CDR3. A D gene is named only where the DNA matches it firmly. Not every row has a clone size; where given, it reads once, few, many or a size class.

V	J	D	size	DNA	CDR3
TRBV5-4	TRBJ2-2	.	.	TGTGCCAGCAGCTTGAACACCGGGGAGCTGTTTTTT	CASSLNTGELFF
TRBV5-6	TRBJ1-2	TRBD1	.	TGTGCCAGCAGCTTGAAGGGGGCGCAATCCTATGGCTACACCTTC	CASSLKGAQSYGYTF
TRBV7-8	TRBJ1-1	.	few	TGTGCCAGCAGCTTGCGGAATATGAACACTGAAGCTTTCTTT	CASSLRNMNTEAFF
TRBV27	TRBJ1-4	.	.	TGTGCCAGCAGTCTACAACCCGGACAGCGGACTAATGAAAAACTGTTTTTT	CASSLQPGQRTNEKLFF
TRBV29-1	TRBJ2-1	TRBD2	.	TGCAGGAGTGGTTGCGGGAGTGGTTTCAATGAGCAGTTCTTC	CRSGCGSGFNEQFF
TRBV29-1	TRBJ1-1	.	.	TGCAGCGTTGGGGGGGTGACAACTTTCTTT	CSVGGVTTFF
TRBV27	TRBJ1-4	TRBD1	.	TGTGCCAGCAGTTTAAGCCGGGACAGGGTTTATGAAAAACTGTTTTTT	CASSLSRDRVYEKLFF
TRBV7-6	TRBJ2-7	TRBD2	.	TGTGCCAGCAGCTTAGCAGGAGGAGGTAGCGGGCTTAGCTACGAGCAGTACTTC	CASSLAGGGSGLSYEQYF
TRBV18	TRBJ1-4	TRBD1	.	TGTGCCAGCTCACCAGGGTGGACAGGGAGTGAAAAACTGTTTTTT	CASSPGWTGSEKLFF
TRBV6-1	TRBJ2-7	.	.	TGTGCCAGCAGTGCCGTACGGCTCTCATCCTACGAGCAGTACTTC	CASSAVRLSSYEQYF
TRBV6-5	TRBJ2-1	TRBD2	.	TGTGCCAGCAGTTACCCGGCTAGCGGGCCCTACAATGAGCAGTTCTTC	CASSYPASGPYNEQFF
TRBV10-3	TRBJ1-2	.	.	TGTGCCATCTCCCGGGACCTGGGGAACAACTATGGCTACACCTTC	CAISRDLGNNYGYTF
TRBV11-3	TRBJ2-3	.	once	TGTTCGGCCACAGATACGCAGTATTTT	CSATDTQYF
TRBV27	TRBJ2-2	TRBD1	.	TGTGCCAGCAGTTTATCGTCAGGGGGCAAAACCGGGGAGCTGTTTTTT	CASSLSSGGKTGELFF
TRBV4-2	TRBJ2-6	TRBD2	once	TGTGCCAGCAGCATCAGCGGGACCGGGGCTGGGGCCAACGTCCTGACTTTC	CASSISGTGAGANVLTF
TRBV5-1	TRBJ2-7	.	.	TGCGCCAGCAGCTTGGTTCTGGGCCAAACCTACGAGCAGTACTTC	CASSLVLGQTYEQYF
TRBV2	TRBJ2-4	.	.	TGTGCCAGCAGTCAGGACGGAGCCAAAAACATTCAGTACTTC	CASSQDGAKNIQYF
TRBV11-2	TRBJ2-4	.	.	TGTGCCAGCAGCCTGGGGGCCATTCAGTACTTC	CASSLGAIQYF
TRBV6-1	TRBJ1-1	.	.	TGTGCCAGCAATCTTCAACTGAACACTGAAGCTTTCTTT	CASNLQLNTEAFF
TRBV2	TRBJ2-7	.	.	TGTGCCAGCAGCCGAACTAGCTACGAGCAGTACTTC	CASSRTSYEQYF
TRBV9	TRBJ1-1	.	.	TGTGCCAGCAGCGTAGAGGCGAACACTGAAGCTTTCTTT	CASSVEANTEAFF
TRBV19	TRBJ1-5	.	.	TGTGCCAGTAGTATTCCATCCAGTGGCAATCAGCCCCAGCATTTT	CASSIPSSGNQPQHF
TRBV7-3	TRBJ1-2	TRBD1	few	TGTGCCAGCAGCTTAACAGGGGGCTACTATGGCTACACCTTC	CASSLTGGYYGYTF
TRBV28	TRBJ2-5	TRBD1	.	TGTGCCAGCAGTTTATTACAGGGGCAAGAGACCCAGTACTTC	CASSLLQGQETQYF
TRBV2	TRBJ1-1	.	.	TGTGCCAGCAGAAAGACAGTCCGGGATGAAGCTTTCTTT	CASRKTVRDEAFF
TRBV12-5	TRBJ1-2	.	.	TGTGCTAGTGGTTTGGTACACCCCTTGCCGGGGGGCTATGGCTACACCTTC	CASGLVHPLPGGYGYTF
TRBV19	TRBJ2-5	.	.	TGTGCCAGTAGGGAGGTGGGGTTAGAGACCCAGTACTTC	CASREVGLETQYF
TRBV7-9	TRBJ2-5	TRBD2	.	TGTGCCAGCAGCTATTTAGCGGGACTACAAGAGACCCAGTACTTC	CASSYLAGLQETQYF
TRBV9	TRBJ2-1	TRBD2	once	TGTGCCAGCAGCCCCGAGTGGGGAGCGGGAGAGTATGAGCAGTTCTTC	CASSPEWGAGEYEQFF
TRBV6-5	TRBJ1-2	TRBD1	.	TGTGCCAGCACAAGACAGGGGGCGGACTATGGCTACACCTTC	CASTRQGADYGYTF
TRBV6-5	TRBJ1-2	TRBD1	.	TGTGCCAGCAGTTTACAGGGGCCCTGGGGTGGCTACACCTTC	CASSLQGPWGGYTF
TRBV5-1	TRBJ2-3	TRBD2	.	TGCGCCAGCAGCCTTAACCCCGGGACTAGCGGGAGTAGTGAGACAGATACGCAGTATTTT	CASSLNPGTSGSSETDTQYF
TRBV10-1	TRBJ2-2	.	few	TGCGCCAGCAGTAAACAGGTCCAGGCGTCGGCCGGGGAGCTGTTTTTT	CASSKQVQASAGELFF
TRBV5-1	TRBJ1-1	.	.	TGCGCCAGCAGCTTGGAAGGGGAGAACACTGAAGCTTTCTTT	CASSLEGENTEAFF